A single sample is the source of the 26 T cell receptor beta chains below, sequenced in a study of blood T cell repertoires in COVID-19. TCRdb keeps only in-frame clones here, not all; method: immunoSEQ multiplex PCR. The repertoire holds about 140,000 clones, with 75% to 85% as singletons. What was sequenced was peripheral blood. The receptor source for this set is a man aged 50 or older with acute or convalescent COVID-19.

This chain uses TRBV28 with TRBJ2-5, with a tentative D call TRBD2 (5 bases). Germline CDR1 reads MDHEN; CDR2 reads SYDVKM. Between the trimmed V and J ends, which lost 3 bases and 10 bases, there was a span of 12 bases. The CDR3 consists of 12 residues. CDR3 nucleotide sequence: TGTGCCAGCAGTTTCGGGCTCGCGGGCCAGTACTTC. Translation: CASSFGLAGQYF.

Written as DNA, the CDR3 is TGCAGCGTTGAAGTGACAGGGGAAGACGAAAAACTGTTTTTT. It codes for CSVEVTGEDEKLFF. This rearrangement joins TRBV29-1 to TRBJ1-4; TRBD1 matches at 8 bases. In germline, CDR1 is SQVTM, CDR2 ANQGSEA. CDR3 length equals 14 residues. Trimming took 1 base from V and 8 from J; bases not matched to a gene: 6.

The chain joins TRBV2 to TRBJ2-2; 10 positions agree with TRBD2. This CDR3 has 17 residues. Germline CDR1 reads SNHLY; CDR2 reads FYNNEI. V was clipped by 1 base and J by 7 bases; unmatched bases: 9. The CDR3 DNA reads TGTGCCAGCAGTGAAGTAGCGGGAGGCCGCCGGGGCGGGGAGCTGTTTTTT. Protein product: CASSEVAGGRRGGELFF.

The rearrangement joins TRBV6-6 to TRBJ1-1; D unclear. V was pared by 7 bases and J by 1 base, with 10 bases between. Germline V lookup: CDR1 MNHNY, CDR2 SVGAGI (reference sequence). This CDR3 spans 13 amino acids. The CDR3 DNA reads as TGTGCCAGCACCCAGGCCGGGAACACTGAAGCTTTCTTT. This gives the protein CASTQAGNTEAFF.

The chain joins TRBV13 to TRBJ2-3; D perhaps matches TRBD1 (6 bases). CDR1 is PRHDT and CDR2 is FYEKMQ in the germline V gene (reference sequence). This CDR3 has 17 residues. V was shortened by 3 bases and J by 3 bases, with 19 bases between the two germline ends. Written as DNA, the CDR3 is TGTGCCAGCAGCTTGAGGGCCTTGGGGGCTCGGACAGATACGCAGTATTTT. Its translation: CASSLRALGARTDTQYF.

V is TRBV7-3 and J is TRBJ1-2; 7 positions agree with TRBD1. V was pared by 5 bases and J by 6 bases, with 12 bases of the junction left unmatched. Germline lookup yields CDR1 SGHTA and CDR2 FQGTGA. The CDR3 sequence is 15 residues long. CDR3 nucleotides: TGTGCCAGCAGCCCCACAGGGGCCGGGGTTAATGGCTACACCTTC. It codes for CASSPTGAGVNGYTF.

The chain uses TRBV9 and TRBJ2-7; 9 bases are shared with TRBD2. The junction had 3 bases not matched to a gene; V was cut back by 0 bases and J by 2 bases. The CDR3 is 15 residues long. CDR1 SGDLS and CDR2 YYNGEE come from the germline V gene. The DNA for the CDR3 is TGTGCCAGCAGCGTAGGTAGCGGGAGTGCCTACGAGCAGTACTTC. The encoded protein is CASSVGSGSAYEQYF.

V and J are TRBV7-9 and TRBJ2-1; 9 nucleotides match TRBD2. This CDR3 has 17 amino acids. The trim removed 8 bases at V and 4 bases at J, leaving 15 bases unmatched. Germline V gene data show CDR1 as SEHNR and CDR2 as FQNEAQ (reference sequence). CDR3: CASGGLLAGAFYNEQFF. CDR3 DNA sequence: TGTGCCAGCGGGGGACTATTAGCGGGAGCTTTTTACAATGAGCAGTTCTTC.

V usage is TRBV19 and J usage is TRBJ2-5; 10 positions agree with TRBD1. The trim removed 3 bases at V and 7 bases at J, leaving 5 bases unmatched. This CDR3 is built from 14 residues. The germline gives CDR1 LNHDA, CDR2 SQIVND (reference sequence). The CDR3 DNA is TGTGCCAGTAGTATGGGGACAGGGGCGGTGACCCAGTACTTC. It specifies CASSMGTGAVTQYF.

This clone was counted a single time. The rearrangement joins TRBV28 to TRBJ2-7; 10 positions agree with TRBD1. Trimming took 6 bases from V and 3 from J; bases not matched to a gene: 8. There are 15 residues in the CDR3. Germline V lookup: CDR1 MDHEN, CDR2 SYDVKM. In DNA form, the CDR3 reads TGTGCCAGCAGCCCAGGGACAGGGGTGGACTACGAGCAGTACTTC. Translated: CASSPGTGVDYEQYF.

The gene calls are TRBV5-1 and TRBJ1-1; D uncertain. The CDR3 extends over 14 amino acids. V was cut by 2 bases and J by 0 bases, with 8 bases left in between. Germline values: CDR1 SGHRS, CDR2 YFSETQ. This chain's CDR3 is CASSFRRVNTEAFF. CDR3 in DNA: TGCGCCAGCAGCTTTCGACGGGTGAACACTGAAGCTTTCTTT.

The V and J genes are TRBV11-2 and TRBJ1-1; D is possibly TRBD1 (5 bases). Trimming removed 4 bases from V and 2 bases from J, with 8 bases in between. The CDR3 totals 13 residues. Germline CDR1 SGHAT, CDR2 FQNNGV. CDR3 sequence: CASSWTRNTEAFF. Written as DNA, the CDR3 is TGTGCCAGCAGCTGGACACGTAACACTGAAGCTTTCTTT.

The chain carries TRBV7-3 and TRBJ1-2; 10 positions agree with TRBD1. Losses at the gene ends were 6 bases for V and 8 bases for J; bases not matched to a gene: 6. Germline loops: CDR1 SGHTA, CDR2 FQGTGA. CDR3 length: 13 residues. CDR3 protein: CASSTGQGRGYTF. The CDR3 coding sequence is TGTGCCAGCAGTACGGGACAGGGGAGAGGCTACACCTTC.

The chain has TRBV2 and TRBJ1-5; perhaps TRBD1 as D (5 bases). The CDR3 sequence is 18 residues long. The V gene lost 6 bases and the J gene lost 4 bases, with 25 bases spanning the gap. CDR1 and CDR2 (germline): SNHLY, FYNNEI. CDR3 in DNA: TGTGCCAGCAGGGACGGACGGTACGGGAGAGCAGGGAATCAGCCCCAGCATTTT. Its translation: CASRDGRYGRAGNQPQHF. The whole variable domain, remainder taken from reference TRBV2 and TRBJ1-5, is EPEVTQTPSHQVTQMGQEVILRCVPISNHLYFYWYRQILGQKVEFLVSFYNNEISEKSEIFDDQFSVERPDGSNFTLKIRSTKLEDSAMYFCASRDGRYGRAGNQPQHFGDGTRLSIL.

The V and J genes are TRBV30 and TRBJ2-1, with TRBD2 matching over 11 bases. The V gene end was trimmed by 4 bases and the J gene end by 7 bases; junction bases not matched to a gene: 6. The CDR3 is made up of 14 amino acids. Germline assignment: CDR1 GTSNPN and CDR2 SVGIG (reference sequence). CDR3 in amino acids: CAWTTSGRGNEQFF. For the CDR3, the DNA is TGTGCCTGGACTACTAGCGGGAGAGGAAATGAGCAGTTCTTC.

V gene TRBV5-1 combines with J gene TRBJ2-3; possible D gene TRBD2, 5 bases. Trimming removed 0 bases from V and 2 bases from J, with 10 bases in between. This CDR3 spans 15 amino acids. The germline V gene encodes CDR1 SGHRS and CDR2 YFSETQ. The CDR3 loop is CASSLGGKYTDTQYF. The CDR3 DNA is TGCGCCAGCAGCTTGGGAGGGAAGTACACAGATACGCAGTATTTT.

The chain links TRBV7-9 to TRBJ2-1, with 9 bases that match TRBD2. Germline assignment: CDR1 SEHNR and CDR2 FQNEAQ (reference sequence). This CDR3 has 17 residues. Unmatched junction bases numbered 4, after V lost 1 base and J lost 0 bases. CDR3 protein: CASSLDFSGSSYNEQFF. In DNA, the CDR3 is TGTGCCAGCAGCTTAGACTTTAGCGGGAGCTCCTACAATGAGCAGTTCTTC.

The gene calls are TRBV5-1 and TRBJ1-2; 7 nucleotides match TRBD1. V dropped 4 bases and J dropped 8; count of bases not matched to a gene: 8. This CDR3 comprises 13 residues. Germline lookup yields CDR1 SGHRS and CDR2 YFSETQ. The DNA of the CDR3 is TGCGCCAGCAGCCTCCGGGACAGCGGCGGCTACACCTTC. It is translated as CASSLRDSGGYTF.

This sequence joins TRBV14 and TRBJ2-2; D call uncertain. The V end was cut by 1 base, the J end by 12 bases, with 12 bases between. This CDR3 region has 13 residues. Germline V gene lookup returns CDR1 SGHDN and CDR2 FVKESK. CDR3 loop: CASSQAVNLKLFF. Written as DNA, the CDR3 is TGTGCCAGCAGCCAAGCAGTCAATTTAAAGCTGTTTTTT. The variable domain in full, with the rest retrieved from reference TRBV14 and TRBJ2-2, is EAGVTQFPSHSVIEKGQTVTLRCDPISGHDNLYWYRRVMGKEIKFLLHFVKESKQDESGMPNNRFLAERTGGTYSTLKVQPAELEDSGVYFCASSQAVNLKLFFGEGSRLTVL.

This chain uses TRBV2 with TRBJ2-7; 10 nucleotides agree with TRBD2. CDR1 SNHLY and CDR2 FYNNEI come from the germline V gene. This CDR3 region has 14 residues. V was clipped by 10 bases and J by 3 bases; unmatched bases: 9. The CDR3 spells CATHRTSGNYEQYF. CDR3 DNA sequence: TGTGCCACTCACCGGACTAGCGGCAACTACGAGCAGTACTTC. The complete variable domain, with remaining parts taken from reference TRBV2 and TRBJ2-7, reads EPEVTQTPSHQVTQMGQEVILRCVPISNHLYFYWYRQILGQKVEFLVSFYNNEISEKSEIFDDQFSVERPDGSNFTLKIRSTKLEDSAMYFCATHRTSGNYEQYFGPGTRLTVT.

The rearrangement joins TRBV19 to TRBJ1-4; 8 nucleotides match TRBD1. CDR1 is LNHDA, CDR2 SQIVND, per germline (reference sequence). V shed 6 bases and J 4 bases; nucleotides not matched to a gene: 7. The CDR3 is 15 amino acids. This CDR3 is CASRLTGGINEKLFF. The CDR3 DNA sequence: TGTGCCAGTAGGCTTACAGGGGGGATTAATGAAAAACTGTTTTTT.

The V and J genes are TRBV4-2 and TRBJ1-5, with D unclear. There are 18 residues in the CDR3. Trimming removed 0 bases at V and 3 bases at J, with 18 bases between. Germline CDR1 is LGHNA and CDR2 is YNFKEQ. CDR3 amino acids: CASSQDSPARGNNQPQHF. DNA for the CDR3: TGTGCCAGCAGCCAAGATAGTCCAGCCCGGGGTAACAATCAGCCCCAGCATTTT.

The CDR3 bases are TGTGCCAGCTCACAATCGGGACAGTTGCTGAACACTGAAGCTTTCTTT. It codes for CASSQSGQLLNTEAFF. The rearrangement links TRBV18 to TRBJ1-1, with 7 bases lining up with TRBD1. The CDR3 covers 16 residues. Germline CDR1 KGHSH, CDR2 LQKENI. The junction had 8 bases not matched to a gene; V was cut back by 4 bases and J by 0 bases.

In nucleotides, the CDR3 is TGTGCCATCACCGACAGGGGAACGTCCAATGAGCAGTTCTTC. This translates into CAITDRGTSNEQFF. The J gene is TRBJ2-1, the V gene TRBV10-3; 8 bases align to TRBD1. The CDR3 loop spans 14 amino acids. Germline assignment: CDR1 ENHRY and CDR2 SYGVKD. Losses at the gene ends were 7 bases for V and 6 bases for J; bases not matched to a gene: 8.

This clone is a singleton in its sample. The chain uses TRBV3-1 (or the pseudogene TRBV3-2) and TRBJ2-7; 11 bases agree with TRBD1. This CDR3 comprises 15 residues. V was clipped by 0 bases and J by 6 bases; unmatched bases: 4. Germline CDR1 and CDR2: LGHDT and YNNKEL (reference sequence). CDR3 loop: CASSQDQDRGREQYF. CDR3 bases: TGTGCCAGCAGCCAAGATCAGGACAGGGGGCGCGAGCAGTACTTC.

The chain couples TRBV19 to TRBJ2-7; D gene uncertain. CDR3 size: 11 residues. With 8 bases removed from V and 3 bases from J, the gap between germline ends came to 8 bases. Germline V gene lookup returns CDR1 LNHDA and CDR2 SQIVND (reference sequence). The CDR3 loop reads CASRGLYEQYF. The CDR3 DNA sequence: TGTGCCAGTCGAGGTCTCTACGAGCAGTACTTC.